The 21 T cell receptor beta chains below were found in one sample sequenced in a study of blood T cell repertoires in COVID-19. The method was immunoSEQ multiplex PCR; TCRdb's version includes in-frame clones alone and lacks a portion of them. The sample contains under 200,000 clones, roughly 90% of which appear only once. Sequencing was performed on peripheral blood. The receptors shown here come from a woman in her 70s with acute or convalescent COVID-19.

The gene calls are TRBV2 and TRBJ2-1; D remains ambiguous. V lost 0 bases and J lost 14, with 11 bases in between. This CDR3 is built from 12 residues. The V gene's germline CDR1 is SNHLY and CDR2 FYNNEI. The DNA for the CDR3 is TGTGCCAGCAGTGAAGCCGCGGTGACGGAGTTCTTC. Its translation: CASSEAAVTEFF.

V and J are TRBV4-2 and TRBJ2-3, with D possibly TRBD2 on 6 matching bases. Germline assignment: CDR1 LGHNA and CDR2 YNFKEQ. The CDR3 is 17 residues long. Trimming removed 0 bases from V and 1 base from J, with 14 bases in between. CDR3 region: CASSQEYRRGGTDTQYF. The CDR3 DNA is TGTGCCAGCAGCCAAGAGTATCGGAGGGGTGGCACAGATACGCAGTATTTT.

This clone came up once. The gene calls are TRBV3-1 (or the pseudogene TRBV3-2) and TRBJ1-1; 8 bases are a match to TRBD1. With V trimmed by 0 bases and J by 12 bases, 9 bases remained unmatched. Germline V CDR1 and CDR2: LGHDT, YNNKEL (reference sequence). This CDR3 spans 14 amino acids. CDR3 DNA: TGTGCCAGCAGCCAAGATCGGGGACAGGTCTATACTTTCTTT. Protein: CASSQDRGQVYTFF.

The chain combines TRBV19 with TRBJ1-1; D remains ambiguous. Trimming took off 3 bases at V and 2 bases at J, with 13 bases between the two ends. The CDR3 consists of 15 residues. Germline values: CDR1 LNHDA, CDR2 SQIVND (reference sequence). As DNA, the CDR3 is TGTGCCAGTAGTATTTTGGCAGGCCCAAACACTGAAGCTTTCTTT. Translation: CASSILAGPNTEAFF. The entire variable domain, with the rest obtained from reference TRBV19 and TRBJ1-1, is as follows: DGGITQSPKYLFRKEGQNVTLSCEQNLNHDAMYWYRQDPGQGLRLIYYSQIVNDFQKGDIAEGYSVSREKKESFPLTVTSAQKNPTAFYLCASSILAGPNTEAFFGQGTRLTVV.

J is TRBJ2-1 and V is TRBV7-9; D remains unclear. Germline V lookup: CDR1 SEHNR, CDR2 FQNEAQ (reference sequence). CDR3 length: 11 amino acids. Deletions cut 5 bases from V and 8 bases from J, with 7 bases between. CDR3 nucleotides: TGTGCCAGCAGCCACCCGGATGAGCAGTTCTTC. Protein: CASSHPDEQFF.

This CDR3 reads CASSIVDREDQPQHF. CDR3 coding DNA: TGTGCCAGTAGTATAGTCGACAGGGAGGATCAGCCCCAGCATTTT. V is TRBV19 and J is TRBJ1-5, with 7 bases matching TRBD1. Germline CDR1 LNHDA, CDR2 SQIVND (reference sequence). The CDR3 extends over 15 amino acids. With V trimmed by 1 base and J by 5 bases, 5 bases remained unmatched. Full variable domain (missing parts from reference TRBV19 and TRBJ1-5): DGGITQSPKYLFRKEGQNVTLSCEQNLNHDAMYWYRQDPGQGLRLIYYSQIVNDFQKGDIAEGYSVSREKKESFPLTVTSAQKNPTAFYLCASSIVDREDQPQHFGDGTRLSIL.

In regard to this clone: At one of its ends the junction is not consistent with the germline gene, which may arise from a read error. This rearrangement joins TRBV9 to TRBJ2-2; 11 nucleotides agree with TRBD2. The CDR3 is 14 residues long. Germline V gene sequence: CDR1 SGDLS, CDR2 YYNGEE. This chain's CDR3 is CASATSGNPGELFF. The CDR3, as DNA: TGTGCCAGCGCGACTAGCGGGAACCCCGGGGAGCTGTTTTTT.

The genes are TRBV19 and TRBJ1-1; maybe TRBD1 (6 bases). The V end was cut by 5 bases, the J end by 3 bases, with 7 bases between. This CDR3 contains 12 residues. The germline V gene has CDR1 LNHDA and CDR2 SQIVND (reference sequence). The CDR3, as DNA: TGTGCCAGTAGTCACAGGGACACTGAAGCTTTCTTT. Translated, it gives CASSHRDTEAFF.

CDR3 nucleotide sequence: TGTGCCACCAGCAGAGGTGGACTTGAGCAGTTCTTC. The encoded protein is CATSRGGLEQFF. The chain employs TRBV15 and TRBJ2-1; TRBD2 might be the D (5 bases). V gave up 1 base and J gave up 9 bases, with 7 bases separating them. This CDR3 spans 12 amino acids. CDR1 and CDR2 (germline): LNHNV, YYDKDF (reference sequence).

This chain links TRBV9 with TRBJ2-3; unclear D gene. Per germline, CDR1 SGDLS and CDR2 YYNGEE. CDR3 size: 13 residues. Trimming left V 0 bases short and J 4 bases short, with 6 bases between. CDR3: CASSVDEADTQYF. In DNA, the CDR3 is TGTGCCAGCAGCGTAGACGAGGCAGATACGCAGTATTTT.

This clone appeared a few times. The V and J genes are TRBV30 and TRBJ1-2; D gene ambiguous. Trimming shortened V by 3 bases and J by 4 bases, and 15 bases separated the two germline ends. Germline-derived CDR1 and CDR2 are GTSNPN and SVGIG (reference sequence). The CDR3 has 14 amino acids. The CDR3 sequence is CAWSNSRGPYGYTF. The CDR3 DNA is TGTGCCTGGAGCAATAGCAGAGGGCCCTATGGCTACACCTTC. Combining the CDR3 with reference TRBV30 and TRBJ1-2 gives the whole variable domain SQTIHQWPATLVQPVGSPLSLECTVEGTSNPNLYWYRQAAGRGLQLLFYSVGIGQISSEVPQNLSASRPQDRQFILSSKKLLLSDSGFYLCAWSNSRGPYGYTFGSGTRLTVV.

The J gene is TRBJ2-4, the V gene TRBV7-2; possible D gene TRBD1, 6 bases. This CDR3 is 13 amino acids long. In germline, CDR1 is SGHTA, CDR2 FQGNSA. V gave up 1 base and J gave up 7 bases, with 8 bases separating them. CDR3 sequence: CASSLVGANIQYF. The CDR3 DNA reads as TGTGCCAGCAGCTTAGTGGGGGCGAACATTCAGTACTTC.

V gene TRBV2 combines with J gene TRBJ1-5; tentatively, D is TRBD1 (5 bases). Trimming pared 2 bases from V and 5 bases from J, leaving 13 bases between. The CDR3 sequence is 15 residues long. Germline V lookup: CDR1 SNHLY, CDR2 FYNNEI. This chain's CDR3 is CASSESREGHQPQHF. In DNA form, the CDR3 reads TGTGCCAGCAGTGAAAGTAGGGAGGGGCATCAGCCCCAGCATTTT. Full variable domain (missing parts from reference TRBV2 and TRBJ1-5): EPEVTQTPSHQVTQMGQEVILRCVPISNHLYFYWYRQILGQKVEFLVSFYNNEISEKSEIFDDQFSVERPDGSNFTLKIRSTKLEDSAMYFCASSESREGHQPQHFGDGTRLSIL.

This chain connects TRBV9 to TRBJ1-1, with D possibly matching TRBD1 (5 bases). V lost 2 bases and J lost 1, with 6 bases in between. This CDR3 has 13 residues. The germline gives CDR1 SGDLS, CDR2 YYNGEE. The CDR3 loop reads CASSVDRNTEAFF. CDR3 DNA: TGTGCCAGCAGCGTTGACAGGAACACTGAAGCTTTCTTT.

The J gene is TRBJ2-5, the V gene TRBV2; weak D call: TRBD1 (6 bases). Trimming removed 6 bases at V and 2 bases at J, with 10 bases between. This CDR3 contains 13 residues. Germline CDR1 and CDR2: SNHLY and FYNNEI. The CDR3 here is CASRLDRQETQYF. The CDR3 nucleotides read TGTGCCAGCAGGTTAGACAGGCAAGAGACCCAGTACTTC.

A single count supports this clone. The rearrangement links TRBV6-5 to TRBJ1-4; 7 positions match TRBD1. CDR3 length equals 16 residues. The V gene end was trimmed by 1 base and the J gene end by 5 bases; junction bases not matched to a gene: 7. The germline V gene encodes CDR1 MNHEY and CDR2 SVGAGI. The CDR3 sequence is CASSYYRRQGNEKLFF. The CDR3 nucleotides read TGTGCCAGCAGTTACTATCGGAGACAGGGAAATGAAAAACTGTTTTTT.

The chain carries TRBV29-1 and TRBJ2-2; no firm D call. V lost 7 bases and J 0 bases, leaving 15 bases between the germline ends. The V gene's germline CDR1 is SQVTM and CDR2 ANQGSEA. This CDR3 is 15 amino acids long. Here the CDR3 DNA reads TGCAGCGCCCACCTAGTTACCGCGAACACCGGGGAGCTGTTTTTT. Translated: CSAHLVTANTGELFF.

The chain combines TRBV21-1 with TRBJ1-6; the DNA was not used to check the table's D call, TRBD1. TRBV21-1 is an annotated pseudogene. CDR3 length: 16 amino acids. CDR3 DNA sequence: TGTGCCAGCAGCATAGACAGGGCCGGGCCCTATTCACCCCTCCACTTT. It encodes CASSIDRAGPYSPLHF.

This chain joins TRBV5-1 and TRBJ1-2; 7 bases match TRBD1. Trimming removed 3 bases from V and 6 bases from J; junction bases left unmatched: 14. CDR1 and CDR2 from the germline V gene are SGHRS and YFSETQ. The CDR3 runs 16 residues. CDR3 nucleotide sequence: TGCGCCAGCAGCTCCGGGACAGTGTTCGGATCGAATGGCTACACCTTC. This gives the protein CASSSGTVFGSNGYTF.

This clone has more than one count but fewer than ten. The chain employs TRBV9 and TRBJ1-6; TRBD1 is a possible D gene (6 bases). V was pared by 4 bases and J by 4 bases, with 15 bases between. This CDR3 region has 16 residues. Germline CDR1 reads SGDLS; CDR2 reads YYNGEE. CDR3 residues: CASSSRQEMYNSPLHF. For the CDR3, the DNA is TGTGCCAGCAGCTCCAGACAGGAAATGTATAATTCACCCCTCCACTTT.

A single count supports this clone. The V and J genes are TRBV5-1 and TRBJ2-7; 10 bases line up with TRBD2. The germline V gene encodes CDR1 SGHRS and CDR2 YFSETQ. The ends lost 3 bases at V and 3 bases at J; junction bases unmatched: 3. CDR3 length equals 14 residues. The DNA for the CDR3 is TGCGCCAGCAGCTGGACTAGCGGAAACTACGAGCAGTACTTC. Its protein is CASSWTSGNYEQYF.